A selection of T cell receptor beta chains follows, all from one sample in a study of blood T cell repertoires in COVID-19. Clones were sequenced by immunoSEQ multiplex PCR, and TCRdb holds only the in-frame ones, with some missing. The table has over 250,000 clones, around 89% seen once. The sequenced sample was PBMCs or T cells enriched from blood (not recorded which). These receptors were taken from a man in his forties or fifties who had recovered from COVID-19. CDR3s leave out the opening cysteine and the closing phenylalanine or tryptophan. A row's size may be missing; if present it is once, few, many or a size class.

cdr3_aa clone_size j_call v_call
ASSSPRGQGSLYTEAF NA TRBJ1-1 TRBV19
ASTWGQGAYEQY NA TRBJ2-7 TRBV6-5
ASSLSSGLGQPQH NA TRBJ1-5 TRBV27
ASSHPDRDGNTIY NA TRBJ1-3 TRBV4-3
ASSQGQGLPQPYEQY once TRBJ2-7 TRBV3-1/TRBV3-2
ASSYSRGTEAF NA TRBJ1-1 TRBV6-5
ASSERGGNQPQH NA TRBJ1-5 TRBV6-1
ASLGVGAYNSPLH NA TRBJ1-6 TRBV28
ASSPGLAGGTKQF few TRBJ2-1 TRBV4-3
ASSYPGTSDEQF few TRBJ2-1 TRBV5-1
ASSPPGQAYEQY NA TRBJ2-7 TRBV7-9
AWSGQGADGYT NA TRBJ1-2 TRBV30
AISTGTSGSQETQY NA TRBJ2-5 TRBV14
ASSFLTGGINSPLH NA TRBJ1-6 TRBV11-2
ASSLFYGVQETQY NA TRBJ2-5 TRBV27
ASSLVTGRPGYT NA TRBJ1-2 TRBV5-4
ASSIWTGGVTDTQY NA TRBJ2-3 TRBV5-4
ASSVAGPPGDEQY NA TRBJ2-7 TRBV5-1
ASADFLGQPQH NA TRBJ1-5 TRBV6-5
ASSLDATGLYEQY NA TRBJ2-7 TRBV7-2
ASSINRGGMVFETQY NA TRBJ2-5 TRBV19
ASSRQTESSYNEQF once TRBJ2-1 TRBV13
ASSYSGLGDKGNQPQH NA TRBJ1-5 TRBV6-2/TRBV6-3
ASSALGTGGYEQY NA TRBJ2-7 TRBV25-1
ASSVMGQANTGELF NA TRBJ2-2 TRBV7-9
ASSRGQGAGNQPQH NA TRBJ1-5 TRBV28
ASSVAFLNTGWTHHGYT NA TRBJ1-2 TRBV9
ASSYSGDRTGYT NA TRBJ1-2 TRBV6-5
ASSPGTGMIDEQY few TRBJ2-7 TRBV18
ASSRPGTGNTEAF once TRBJ1-1 TRBV28
ATRKREVDTQY NA TRBJ2-3 TRBV6-5
ASSLSGATGELF NA TRBJ2-2 TRBV4-1
ASSRPSAQSSGNTIY NA TRBJ1-3 TRBV18
ASSRGVGNEKLF NA TRBJ1-4 TRBV4-1
ASRDLRREVGGELF NA TRBJ2-2 TRBV5-1
ASSPDRGSNGYT NA TRBJ1-2 TRBV6-6
ASSQANRRTGDLYGYT NA TRBJ1-2 TRBV4-3
ASTNVRTGGDEQY NA TRBJ2-7 TRBV6-5
ASSLSGRNYGYT NA TRBJ1-2 TRBV27
ASSFTNPWDRGLRTEAF NA TRBJ1-1 TRBV6-2/TRBV6-3
SVEDDWNTEAF NA TRBJ1-1 TRBV29-1
ASSRVDRGLQNYGYT once TRBJ1-2 TRBV12-1
ASSPQGNRDFGGYT few TRBJ1-2 TRBV28
ASKTEPTDTQY once TRBJ2-3 TRBV10-2
ASSTDRATEAF once TRBJ1-1 TRBV5-4
ASSHAGTGETEAF few TRBJ1-1 TRBV4-3
AASPPHTQY NA TRBJ2-3 TRBV7-9
ASSNRQIYNSPLH NA TRBJ1-6 TRBV28
ASSYGQGAWNEQF few TRBJ2-1 TRBV6-5
ASSSFDMANNYGYT NA TRBJ1-2 TRBV7-8
ASSPGTGAFVAGELF NA TRBJ2-2 TRBV19
ASSPWETGEGSPLH NA TRBJ1-6 TRBV18
ASSELRSSGNTIY NA TRBJ1-3 TRBV2
ASSPPRETSTDTQY NA TRBJ2-3 TRBV5-1
ATSARDRGVDTQY NA TRBJ2-3 TRBV24-1